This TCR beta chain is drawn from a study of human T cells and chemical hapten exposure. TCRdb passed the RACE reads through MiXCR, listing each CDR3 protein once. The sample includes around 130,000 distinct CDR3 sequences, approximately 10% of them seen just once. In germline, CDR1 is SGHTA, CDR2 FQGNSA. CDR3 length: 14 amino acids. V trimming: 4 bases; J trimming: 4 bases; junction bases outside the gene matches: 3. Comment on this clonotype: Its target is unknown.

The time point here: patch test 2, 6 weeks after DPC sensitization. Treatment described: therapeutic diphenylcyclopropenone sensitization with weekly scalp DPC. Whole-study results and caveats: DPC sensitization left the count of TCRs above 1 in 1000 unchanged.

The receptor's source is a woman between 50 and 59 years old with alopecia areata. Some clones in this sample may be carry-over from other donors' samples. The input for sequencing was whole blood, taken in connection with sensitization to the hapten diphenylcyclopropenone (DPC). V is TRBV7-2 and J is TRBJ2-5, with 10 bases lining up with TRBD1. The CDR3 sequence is CASSSDRGLETQYF. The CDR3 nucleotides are TGTGCCAGCAGCTCCGACAGGGGGCTAGAGACCCAGTACTTC.